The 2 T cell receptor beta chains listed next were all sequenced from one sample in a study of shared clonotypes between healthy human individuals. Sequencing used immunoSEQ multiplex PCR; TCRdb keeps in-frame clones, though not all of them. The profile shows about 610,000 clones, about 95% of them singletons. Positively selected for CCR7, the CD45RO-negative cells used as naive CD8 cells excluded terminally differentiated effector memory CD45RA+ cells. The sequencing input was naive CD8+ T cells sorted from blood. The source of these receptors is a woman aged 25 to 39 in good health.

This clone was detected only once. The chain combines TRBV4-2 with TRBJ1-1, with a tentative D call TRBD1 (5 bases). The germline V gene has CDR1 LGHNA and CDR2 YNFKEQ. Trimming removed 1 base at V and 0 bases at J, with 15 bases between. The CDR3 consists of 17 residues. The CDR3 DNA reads TGTGCCAGCAGCCAAGGGGGACTTCCAGGGTTGAACACTGAAGCTTTCTTT. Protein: CASSQGGLPGLNTEAFF.

This CDR3 is CASSSGNYGYYGYTF. Here the CDR3 DNA reads TGTGCCAGCAGTAGTGGAAACTACGGCTACTATGGCTACACCTTC. The chain links TRBV27 to TRBJ1-2; D remains ambiguous. The CDR3 is 15 amino acids. V lost 5 bases to trimming and J lost 3 bases, with 16 bases between them. From germline, CDR1 is MNHEY and CDR2 SMNVEV (reference sequence).